This entry describes one T cell receptor beta chain. Sequencing was performed with immunoSEQ multiplex PCR; in TCRdb, only in-frame clones are kept and a portion is missing. The profile shows some 15,000 clones, 77% of them singletons. The J segment lost 4 bases and the V segment lost 2 bases, leaving 10 bases of the junction unmatched. In germline, CDR1 is KGHSH, CDR2 LQKENI. CDR3 length: 17 amino acids. The sample originates from a study of graft-versus-host responses after intestinal transplantation. Intraepithelial lymphocytes and lamina propria lymphocytes were released through processing of graft tissue.

The material sequenced was ileum tissue, taken approximately 26 days after intestinal transplant. The chain couples TRBV18 to TRBJ2-2; the match to TRBD2 covers 7 bases. The sequence derives from a human patient who received an intestinal transplant, so some T cells may come from the graft donor. Here the CDR3 reads CASSPILLAVGTGELFF. In DNA, the CDR3 is TGTGCCAGCTCACCAATTCTCCTAGCGGTAGGCACCGGGGAGCTGTTTTTT.